The rows below give T cell receptor beta chains drawn from one sample of a study of beta chain features in type 1 diabetes. This table comes from immunoSEQ multiplex PCR, and its TCRdb copy is limited to in-frame clones, with some not included. The sample lists some 230,000 clones, over 7.5% occurring once. The specimen sequenced was naive CD4+ T cells from blood. The receptors were sampled from a woman aged 18-35 years in good health. The CDR3 runs from the conserved cysteine through the conserved F or W. D genes are given only for firm matches. The size of a clone is reported for some rows only, either as once, few or many, or as a class for expanded clones.

abundance: -
j_gene: TRBJ2-6
v_gene: TRBV4-1
d_gene: -
CDR3nt: TGCGCCAGCAGCCAAGGAACCTCTATACAGCCTGGGGCCAACGTCCTGACTTTC
CDR3aa: CASSQGTSIQPGANVLTF

abundance: -
j_gene: TRBJ2-4
v_gene: TRBV10-3
d_gene: TRBD1
CDR3nt: TGTGCCATCAGTGAGTCGTCCCAGACAGGGATAGCCAAAAACATTCAGTACTTC
CDR3aa: CAISESSQTGIAKNIQYF

abundance: -
j_gene: TRBJ2-1
v_gene: TRBV5-1
d_gene: -
CDR3nt: TGCGCCAGCAGCTTGGACAAGGGGGGGGCCCTGTTGAATGAGCAGTTCTTC
CDR3aa: CASSLDKGGALLNEQFF

abundance: few
j_gene: TRBJ2-7
v_gene: TRBV6-5
d_gene: -
CDR3nt: TGTGCCAGCAGTTACTCCGGGACCTACGAGCAGTACTTC
CDR3aa: CASSYSGTYEQYF

abundance: -
j_gene: TRBJ2-3
v_gene: TRBV15
d_gene: TRBD1
CDR3nt: TGTGCCACCAGGAAACGACAGGGATCTGTCACAGATACGCAGTATTTT
CDR3aa: CATRKRQGSVTDTQYF

abundance: few
j_gene: TRBJ1-5
v_gene: TRBV30
d_gene: -
CDR3nt: TGTGCCTGGAGTGTGAGAAGGGGTTGGCAGCCCCAGCATTTT
CDR3aa: CAWSVRRGWQPQHF

abundance: few
j_gene: TRBJ1-2
v_gene: TRBV4-1
d_gene: TRBD1
CDR3nt: TGCGCCAGCAGCCAACAGTCGGGACAGGCCTTCTATGGCTACACCTTC
CDR3aa: CASSQQSGQAFYGYTF

abundance: few
j_gene: TRBJ2-1
v_gene: TRBV28
d_gene: TRBD2
CDR3nt: TGTGCCACGACACCCCTTTTGTGGGAGGGCCCCAATGAGCAGTTCTTC
CDR3aa: CATTPLLWEGPNEQFF

abundance: few
j_gene: TRBJ1-2
v_gene: TRBV27
d_gene: -
CDR3nt: TGTGCCAGCAGTCCCTTCGGGTATGGCTACACCTTC
CDR3aa: CASSPFGYGYTF

abundance: -
j_gene: TRBJ1-6
v_gene: TRBV6-1
d_gene: -
CDR3nt: TGTGCCAGCAGTGTCAACGGGGGCTCCTATAATTCACCCCTCCACTTT
CDR3aa: CASSVNGGSYNSPLHF

abundance: few
j_gene: TRBJ1-2
v_gene: TRBV30
d_gene: -
CDR3nt: TGTGCCTGGACATTGGCAATCAACTATGGCTACACCTTC
CDR3aa: CAWTLAINYGYTF

abundance: -
j_gene: TRBJ2-1
v_gene: TRBV4-1
d_gene: -
CDR3nt: TGCGCCAGCAGCCCTAGTGCCCGCCTACTCAATGAGCAGTTCTTC
CDR3aa: CASSPSARLLNEQFF

abundance: -
j_gene: TRBJ2-2
v_gene: TRBV6-1
d_gene: -
CDR3nt: TGTGCCAGCAGTGAAGCGCCTCGACTAGTTTGGACCGGGGAGCTGTTTTTT
CDR3aa: CASSEAPRLVWTGELFF

abundance: few
j_gene: TRBJ1-1
v_gene: TRBV14
d_gene: -
CDR3nt: TGTGCCAGCAGCCGACCTGGCGGAACAGCTTTCTTT
CDR3aa: CASSRPGGTAFF

abundance: -
j_gene: TRBJ1-4
v_gene: TRBV6-1
d_gene: -
CDR3nt: TGTGCCAGCAGTGACAGGGGTCGAGGTAATGAAAAACTGTTTTTT
CDR3aa: CASSDRGRGNEKLFF

abundance: few
j_gene: TRBJ1-1
v_gene: TRBV29-1
d_gene: -
CDR3nt: TGCAGCGTTGAAGTTTCAGGAACTGAAGCTTTCTTT
CDR3aa: CSVEVSGTEAFF

abundance: -
j_gene: TRBJ2-1
v_gene: TRBV5-4
d_gene: TRBD2
CDR3nt: TGTGCCAGCAGCTTTTCCTCGGGAGGGTACAATGAGCAGTTCTTC
CDR3aa: CASSFSSGGYNEQFF

abundance: -
j_gene: TRBJ1-4
v_gene: TRBV5-1
d_gene: -
CDR3nt: TGCGCCAGCAGCTTGCCTGGGGGCGAAAAACTGTTTTTT
CDR3aa: CASSLPGGEKLFF

abundance: -
j_gene: TRBJ2-5
v_gene: TRBV13
d_gene: -
CDR3nt: TGTGCCAGCAGCAAAAGACAGGCCCAAGAGACCCAGTACTTC
CDR3aa: CASSKRQAQETQYF

abundance: -
j_gene: TRBJ2-1
v_gene: TRBV19
d_gene: -
CDR3nt: TGTGCCAGTAGTCCGACTAGTTACAATGAGCAGTTCTTC
CDR3aa: CASSPTSYNEQFF

abundance: few
j_gene: TRBJ2-2
v_gene: TRBV6-5
d_gene: TRBD2
CDR3nt: TGTGCCAGCAGTGGCGTAGCGGGGGGGGCCGGGGAGCTGTTTTTT
CDR3aa: CASSGVAGGAGELFF

abundance: -
j_gene: TRBJ1-2
v_gene: TRBV29-1
d_gene: -
CDR3nt: TGCAGCGTTGAACAGGGTGTAGGGTATGGCTACACCTTC
CDR3aa: CSVEQGVGYGYTF

abundance: few
j_gene: TRBJ1-3
v_gene: TRBV29-1
d_gene: TRBD1
CDR3nt: TGCAGCGTTGACTCCCAGGGGGCTCCTGGAAACACCATATATTTT
CDR3aa: CSVDSQGAPGNTIYF

abundance: few
j_gene: TRBJ2-5
v_gene: TRBV27
d_gene: -
CDR3nt: TGTGCCAGCAGTACCTGGGTCGGGAGAGCATGGCGGGAGACCCAGTACTTC
CDR3aa: CASSTWVGRAWRETQYF

abundance: few
j_gene: TRBJ2-5
v_gene: TRBV14
d_gene: TRBD1
CDR3nt: TGTGCCAGCAGCCACACGGGACAGGGGACAGAGACCCAGTACTTC
CDR3aa: CASSHTGQGTETQYF

abundance: few
j_gene: TRBJ2-7
v_gene: TRBV7-9
d_gene: TRBD1
CDR3nt: TGTGCCAGCAGCTTAGTGGTACGGACAGGGGGCGAGGCCTACGAGCAGTACTTC
CDR3aa: CASSLVVRTGGEAYEQYF

abundance: few
j_gene: TRBJ2-5
v_gene: TRBV5-6
d_gene: -
CDR3nt: TGTGCCAGCAGCTCCGGACAGCAAGAGACCCAGTACTTC
CDR3aa: CASSSGQQETQYF

abundance: -
j_gene: TRBJ2-3
v_gene: TRBV7-9
d_gene: TRBD1
CDR3nt: TGTGCCAGCAGCTTAGCGACAGGGCTCGGCACAGATACGCAGTATTTT
CDR3aa: CASSLATGLGTDTQYF

abundance: -
j_gene: TRBJ2-3
v_gene: TRBV11-2
d_gene: -
CDR3nt: TGTGCCAGCAGCTTAGACCCGAGAACAGATACGCAGTATTTT
CDR3aa: CASSLDPRTDTQYF

abundance: -
j_gene: TRBJ1-1
v_gene: TRBV25-1
d_gene: -
CDR3nt: TGTGCCAGCAGTATCCCAGGGCCGAACACTGAAGCTTTCTTT
CDR3aa: CASSIPGPNTEAFF

abundance: few
j_gene: TRBJ2-7
v_gene: TRBV6-6
d_gene: TRBD2
CDR3nt: TGTGCCAGCAGTTTAGCGGGGCCTACGTTTGAGCAGTACTTC
CDR3aa: CASSLAGPTFEQYF

abundance: few
j_gene: TRBJ1-1
v_gene: TRBV18
d_gene: -
CDR3nt: TGTGCCAGCTCACCAAAAGGGGACACTGAAGCTTTCTTT
CDR3aa: CASSPKGDTEAFF

abundance: few
j_gene: TRBJ2-7
v_gene: TRBV25-1
d_gene: TRBD2
CDR3nt: TGTGCCAGCAGTACAGTTAGACTAGCGGGAGGAACCGAGCAGTACTTC
CDR3aa: CASSTVRLAGGTEQYF

abundance: few
j_gene: TRBJ1-2
v_gene: TRBV14
d_gene: -
CDR3nt: TGTGCCAGCAGCTTGGACAGCAACTATGGCTACACCTTC
CDR3aa: CASSLDSNYGYTF

abundance: -
j_gene: TRBJ1-2
v_gene: TRBV7-9
d_gene: TRBD1
CDR3nt: TGTGCCAGCAGCCCGGAACAGGGGAAGAATAACTATGGCTACACCTTC
CDR3aa: CASSPEQGKNNYGYTF

abundance: few
j_gene: TRBJ2-2
v_gene: TRBV5-1
d_gene: TRBD2
CDR3nt: TGCGCCAGCAGCTTGTCAGCGGGAGACACCGGGGAGCTGTTTTTT
CDR3aa: CASSLSAGDTGELFF

abundance: few
j_gene: TRBJ2-3
v_gene: TRBV6-1
d_gene: TRBD1
CDR3nt: TGTGCCAGCATAAGGGGGCAGGGCGCAGATACGCAGTATTTT
CDR3aa: CASIRGQGADTQYF

abundance: few
j_gene: TRBJ1-1
v_gene: TRBV19
d_gene: TRBD1
CDR3nt: TGTGCCAGTAGAACCGCCGGGACAGGGGTAAACACTGAAGCTTTCTTT
CDR3aa: CASRTAGTGVNTEAFF

abundance: many
j_gene: TRBJ2-4
v_gene: TRBV29-1
d_gene: -
CDR3nt: TGCAGCGTTGAGTTGGGCAGGGGCAGGATTCAGTACTTC
CDR3aa: CSVELGRGRIQYF

abundance: -
j_gene: TRBJ1-2
v_gene: TRBV19
d_gene: -
CDR3nt: TGTGCCAGTAGCTCCGCGGGGCGGGGTAACTATGGCTACACCTTC
CDR3aa: CASSSAGRGNYGYTF

abundance: few
j_gene: TRBJ2-5
v_gene: TRBV6-1
d_gene: -
CDR3nt: TGTGCCAGCAGTGTCAATGGTGCGGGGAACCAAGAGACCCAGTACTTC
CDR3aa: CASSVNGAGNQETQYF

abundance: -
j_gene: TRBJ1-2
v_gene: TRBV29-1
d_gene: -
CDR3nt: TGCAGCGTGGGACATAACTATGGCTACACCTTC
CDR3aa: CSVGHNYGYTF